The rows below give T cell receptor beta chains drawn from one sample of a study of cytomegalovirus exposure and HLA in healthy donors. Sequencing was performed with immunoSEQ multiplex PCR; in TCRdb, only in-frame clones are kept and a portion is missing. The data contain over 100,000 clones, roughly 8.3% of them seen just once; the ten biggest clones take up 4.5% to 5.5%. The specimen sequenced was PBMCs. These receptor sequences come from a man aged 35 to 55 in good health and CMV-seronegative. The CDR3 runs from the conserved cysteine through the conserved F or W. The D gene is left open where the match is weak. For some rows the clone size is stated as once, few or many, or as a class when expanded; others skip it.

V gene	J gene	D gene	CDR3 length	clone size	CDR3 protein	CDR3 DNA
TRBV11-3	TRBJ2-1	NA	15	NA	CASSLDFSRDNEQFF	TGTGCCAGCAGCTTAGATTTTAGCAGAGACAATGAGCAGTTCTTC
TRBV6-5	TRBJ1-1	NA	14	NA	CASKNPRVSTEAFF	TGTGCCAGCAAAAACCCCAGGGTGAGCACTGAAGCTTTCTTT
TRBV15	TRBJ1-2	TRBD1	17	few	CATSRASSGGPTYGYTF	TGTGCCACCAGCAGAGCATCGTCAGGGGGCCCAACCTATGGCTACACCTTC
TRBV6-1	TRBJ1-5	NA	13	NA	CASSDNFNQPQHF	TGTGCCAGCAGTGATAACTTTAATCAGCCCCAGCATTTT
TRBV10-3	TRBJ2-6	TRBD2	13	NA	CAIGRVGANVLTF	TGTGCCATCGGGAGGGTTGGGGCCAACGTCCTGACTTTC
TRBV9	TRBJ2-7	NA	15	few	CASSVDQGISYEQYF	TGTGCCAGCAGCGTAGACCAGGGGATTTCCTACGAGCAGTACTTC
TRBV9	TRBJ2-1	NA	15	NA	CASSVGGITYNEQFF	TGTGCCAGCAGCGTTGGCGGGATTACCTACAATGAGCAGTTCTTC
TRBV29-1	TRBJ1-2	TRBD1	14	NA	CSVATRTGNYGYTF	TGCAGCGTCGCTACACGGACAGGGAACTATGGCTACACCTTC
TRBV5-6	TRBJ1-2	TRBD1	15	NA	CASSSWDRLSNGYTF	TGTGCCAGCAGCTCCTGGGACAGGCTCTCAAATGGCTACACCTTC
TRBV6-1	TRBJ1-2	NA	13	NA	CASSGPGSYGYTF	TGTGCCAGCAGTGGCCCAGGCTCCTATGGCTACACCTTC
TRBV19	TRBJ2-2	NA	14	few	CASSIGTGTGELFF	TGTGCCAGTAGTATAGGGACGGGAACCGGGGAGCTGTTTTTT
TRBV27	TRBJ2-2	TRBD2	15	NA	CASSISGYGTGELFF	TGTGCCAGCAGTATTAGCGGGTATGGAACCGGGGAGCTGTTTTTT
TRBV5-1	TRBJ2-5	NA	16	NA	CASSPFDSLRGETQYF	TGCGCCAGCAGCCCCTTCGACAGCCTTCGAGGAGAGACCCAGTACTTC
TRBV6-5	TRBJ1-1	TRBD1	14	NA	CASSYWTGNTEAFF	TGTGCCAGCAGTTACTGGACAGGGAACACTGAAGCTTTCTTT
TRBV27	TRBJ2-7	TRBD1	13	NA	CASSAVTGVKQYF	TGTGCCAGCAGTGCAGTGACAGGGGTAAAGCAGTACTTC
TRBV28	TRBJ2-7	NA	13	few	CASSQPGGHEQYF	TGTGCCAGCAGTCAACCTGGGGGCCACGAGCAGTACTTC
TRBV10-1	TRBJ2-7	TRBD1	15	few	CASSDSRDSPYEQYF	TGCGCCAGCAGTGATTCCCGGGACAGTCCCTACGAGCAGTACTTC